The following is a TCR beta chain sequence with its context. CDR1 LNHNV and CDR2 YYDKDF come from the germline V gene (reference sequence). V lost 6 bases, J lost 10 bases, and 6 bases stayed unmatched. CDR3 length equals 12 residues. This sample was included in a study of T cell changes during pregnancy in multiple sclerosis. The method was immunoSEQ multiplex PCR; TCRdb's version includes in-frame clones alone and lacks a portion of them. The table includes 55,000 to 70,000 clones, 90% detected once. The chain uses TRBV15 and TRBJ2-1; 7 bases line up with TRBD2. The origin of this receptor is a female donor in good health, enrolled as a control in a pregnancy study. The sequences come from peripheral blood, collected in the first trimester of pregnancy. CDR3 protein: CATRLAGGEQFF. The CDR3 DNA is TGTGCCACCAGACTGGCCGGGGGGGAGCAGTTCTTC.